The 24 T cell receptor beta chains listed next were all sequenced from one sample in a study of vaccination and CD4 T cells after COVID-19. These receptors' antigens are unknown. Once obtained from cultured CD4+ T cells, the DNA was sequenced using the Oncomine TCR Beta short-read assay. TCRdb recomputed calls from the PCR reads with MiXCR, one row per CDR3 protein. The repertoire includes about 16,000 distinct CDR3 sequences, roughly 50% of them detected once, and roughly 20% sits in the top ten. Documented treatment: roughly 11-day PBMC culture with coronavirus spike peptide pools or control peptides (ViraFEST assay). Sequenced here: CD4+ T cells from blood, cultured in vitro, sampled before SARS-CoV-2 vaccination. The source is a human donor who had recovered from COVID-19.

This clonotype was counted between two and nine times. The chain is built from TRBV20-1 and TRBJ1-6, with 8 bases aligning to TRBD1. The junction had 4 bases not matched to a gene; V was cut back by 3 bases and J by 0 bases. Per the germline V gene, CDR1 is DFQATT and CDR2 is SNEGSKA (reference sequence). The CDR3 contains 16 residues. The CDR3 DNA reads as TGCAGTGCTAGGGACAGGGCAAGCTCCTATAATTCACCCCTCCACTTT. It yields the protein CSARDRASSYNSPLHF.

This rearrangement joins TRBV19 to TRBJ2-3; a possible D gene is TRBD2 (6 bases). The CDR3 extends over 14 amino acids. CDR1 and CDR2 from the germline V gene are LNHDA and SQIVND (reference sequence). Trimming took off 4 bases at V and 0 bases at J, with 8 bases between the two ends. Here the CDR3 DNA reads TGTGCCAGTAGTAACAGCGGGAGCACAGATACGCAGTATTTT. Translation: CASSNSGSTDTQYF.

In its sample, this clonotype was seen a few times. The CDR3 coding sequence is TGTGCCAGCAGCGATCCTACAGGGCCAGATACGCAGTATTTT. Its protein product is CASSDPTGPDTQYF. This chain links TRBV2 with TRBJ2-3, with a tentative D call TRBD1 (6 bases). Germline V gene sequence: CDR1 SNHLY, CDR2 FYNNEI. CDR3 size: 14 residues. V was trimmed by 6 bases and J by 4 bases, leaving 14 bases between them.

The V and J genes are TRBV15 and TRBJ2-5, with a possible D match to TRBD2 (5 bases). Germline V gives CDR1 LNHNV, CDR2 YYDKDF (reference sequence). The CDR3 consists of 15 residues. Deletions cut 0 bases from V and 4 bases from J, with 12 bases between. The DNA for the CDR3 is TGTGCCACCAGCAGAGACGCGGCTAGCAGAGAGACCCAGTACTTC. This sequence encodes CATSRDAASRETQYF.

The chain recombines TRBV6-2 or TRBV6-3 with TRBJ2-7, with TRBD2 matching over 7 bases. Germline CDR1 and CDR2: MNHEY and SVGEGT. The length of the CDR3 is 12 residues. V was clipped by 5 bases and J by 6 bases; unmatched bases: 4. The CDR3 sequence: CASSDTSAEQYF. CDR3 in DNA: TGTGCCAGCAGTGACACTAGCGCCGAGCAGTACTTC.

This chain connects TRBV10-1 to TRBJ2-7; TRBD1 aligns across 11 bases. Germline V gene lookup returns CDR1 WNHNN and CDR2 SYGVQD (reference sequence). J was trimmed by 7 bases and V by 8 bases; bases with no gene match: 1. The CDR3 contains 11 residues. In nucleotides, the CDR3 is TGCGCCAGCGGGGACAGGGGGGAGCAGTACTTC. It translates to CASGDRGEQYF.

J is TRBJ2-3 and V is TRBV19; tentative D call: TRBD1 (5 bases). The V and J ends lost 4 bases and 0 bases respectively, with 17 bases between them. Looked up from germline, CDR1 is LNHDA and CDR2 is SQIVND (reference sequence). This CDR3 is built from 17 residues. CDR3 nucleotide sequence: TGTGCCAGTAGTAAAACGACAGCCAAATCTAGCACAGATACGCAGTATTTT. This gives the protein CASSKTTAKSSTDTQYF.

This clonotype was seen a handful of times. The V and J genes are TRBV15 and TRBJ2-5; D is possibly TRBD1 (5 bases). Trimming took 5 bases from V and 5 from J, leaving 21 bases between them. CDR1 and CDR2 (germline): LNHNV, YYDKDF (reference sequence). The CDR3 has 16 amino acids. CDR3: CATSRKATARAETQYF. In DNA, the CDR3 is TGTGCCACCAGCCGAAAAGCGACAGCCAGGGCTGAGACCCAGTACTTC.

The chain couples TRBV4-3 to TRBJ1-2, with 10 positions matching TRBD1. Germline V gene lookup returns CDR1 LGHNA and CDR2 YSLEER. V shed 0 bases and J 3 bases; nucleotides not matched to a gene: 4. The CDR3 runs to 16 residues. The CDR3 DNA follows: TGCGCCAGCAGCCAAGATGGGACAGGGGCGTACTATGGCTACACCTTC. This translates into CASSQDGTGAYYGYTF.

CDR3 in DNA: TGTGCCAGTAGAAAGACAGGCAGCTCCTACGAGCAGTACTTC. It yields the protein CASRKTGSSYEQYF. V and J are TRBV19 and TRBJ2-7; TRBD1 might be the D (6 bases). Trimming removed 6 bases at V and 0 bases at J, with 12 bases between. The CDR3 runs to 14 residues. The germline V gene encodes CDR1 LNHDA and CDR2 SQIVND (reference sequence).

This sequence joins TRBV15 and TRBJ2-3, with no clear D. V was clipped by 0 bases and J by 0 bases, with 7 bases between them. Germline CDR1 and CDR2: LNHNV and YYDKDF (reference sequence). The CDR3 contains 15 residues. For the CDR3, the DNA is TGTGCCACCAGCAGAGACAGGTTTAGCACAGATACGCAGTATTTT. Translating it yields CATSRDRFSTDTQYF.

This clonotype occurred once. The rearrangement joins TRBV25-1 to TRBJ1-3, with D possibly matching TRBD1 (5 bases). The CDR3 contains 15 residues. The V and J ends lost 11 bases and 4 bases respectively, with 21 bases between them. Germline values: CDR1 MGHDK, CDR2 SYGVNS. Written as DNA, the CDR3 is TGTGCCCGAGGGGACTTCACGTTAGGGGGAAACACCATATATTTT. As protein: CARGDFTLGGNTIYF.

This chain uses TRBV30 with TRBJ2-3; TRBD2 is a possible D gene (5 bases). CDR3 length: 14 residues. Germline-derived CDR1 and CDR2 are GTSNPN and SVGIG (reference sequence). Trimming shortened V by 0 bases and J by 4 bases, and 11 bases separated the two germline ends. CDR3 loop: CAWSVGGSADTQYF. The CDR3 coding sequence is TGTGCCTGGAGTGTAGGTGGGAGCGCAGATACGCAGTATTTT.

J is TRBJ2-7 and V is TRBV27; 7 bases map to TRBD2. Germline lookup yields CDR1 MNHEY and CDR2 SMNVEV (reference sequence). The CDR3 has 14 amino acids. V trimming: 5 bases; J trimming: 2 bases; junction bases outside the gene matches: 6. CDR3 sequence (DNA): TGTGCCAGCAGTCGGACTAGGTCTACCTACGAGCAGTACTTC. Translation: CASSRTRSTYEQYF.

This clonotype was observed a few times. The chain uses TRBV6-2 or TRBV6-3 and TRBJ1-5, with unresolved D. The V gene lost 7 bases and the J gene lost 1 base, with 14 bases spanning the gap. Germline values: CDR1 MNHEY, CDR2 SVGEGT. The CDR3 length is 15 residues. CDR3 in amino acids: CASKPVAVSNQPQHF. The DNA of the CDR3 is TGTGCCAGCAAACCCGTGGCTGTGAGCAATCAGCCCCAGCATTTT.

This clonotype was counted a few times. This sequence joins TRBV11-1 and TRBJ1-2; no firm D call. Germline V gene lookup returns CDR1 SGHAT and CDR2 FQDESV (reference sequence). This CDR3 contains 13 residues. Trimming removed 4 bases at V and 5 bases at J, with 11 bases between. The CDR3, as DNA: TGTGCCAGCAGCTCAGACGGCGTATATGGCTACACCTTC. This sequence encodes CASSSDGVYGYTF.

The rearrangement joins TRBV6-5 to TRBJ1-1; D remains ambiguous. The CDR3 is 13 residues long. The V and J ends lost 4 bases and 3 bases respectively, with 9 bases between them. CDR1 and CDR2 (germline): MNHEY, SVGAGI. CDR3 amino acids: CASSFSPDTEAFF. The CDR3 bases are TGTGCCAGCAGTTTTTCTCCGGACACTGAAGCTTTCTTT.

The chain has TRBV11-3 and TRBJ2-5, with D perhaps TRBD1 (6 bases). Germline-derived CDR1 and CDR2 are SGHNT and YENEEA. CDR3 length equals 15 residues. V was trimmed by 5 bases and J by 4 bases, leaving 17 bases between them. CDR3 amino acids: CASSPGTQGPETQYF. CDR3 sequence (DNA): TGTGCCAGCAGCCCTGGGACCCAGGGGCCAGAGACCCAGTACTTC.

This chain uses TRBV7-8 with TRBJ2-7; D is possibly TRBD2 (6 bases). Germline V lookup: CDR1 SGHVS, CDR2 FQNEAQ. The V gene lost 5 bases and the J gene lost 2 bases, with 16 bases spanning the gap. The CDR3 length is 15 residues. The CDR3 loop is CASSKVASDAYEQYF. The CDR3 DNA sequence: TGTGCCAGCAGCAAAGTGGCTAGCGACGCCTACGAGCAGTACTTC.

This clonotype was seen more than once but under ten times. The genes are TRBV27 and TRBJ1-2, with 7 nucleotides matching TRBD1. V lost 6 bases, J lost 6 bases, and 10 bases stayed unmatched. The CDR3 has 14 residues. Germline values: CDR1 MNHEY, CDR2 SMNVEV (reference sequence). CDR3 in amino acids: CASSPRTGLDGYTF. CDR3 nucleotide sequence: TGTGCCAGCAGCCCCAGGACAGGCTTAGATGGCTACACCTTC.

This clonotype has only a few counts. The J gene is TRBJ2-2, the V gene TRBV6-1, with D tentatively TRBD2 (6 bases). Germline CDR1 MNHNS, CDR2 SASEGT. There are 15 residues in the CDR3. Deletions cut 7 bases from V and 2 bases from J, with 14 bases between. DNA of the CDR3: TGTGCCAGCACAAACGGAGGGCTAAACACCGGGGAGCTGTTTTTT. Its protein product is CASTNGGLNTGELFF.

This clonotype has just a few counts. The rearrangement uses TRBV20-1 and TRBJ2-5; 7 nucleotides match TRBD1. This CDR3 contains 14 residues. Trimming cost V 0 bases and J 5 bases; bases outside gene matches: 6. CDR1 and CDR2 from the germline V gene are DFQATT and SNEGSKA (reference sequence). The CDR3 region has the DNA TGCAGTGCTAGAGAGATACAGGGGACGGAGACCCAGTACTTC. Its protein is CSAREIQGTETQYF.

The chain links TRBV11-2 to TRBJ2-7; tentatively, D is TRBD2 (6 bases). CDR3 length: 12 amino acids. V gave up 5 bases and J gave up 5 bases, with 10 bases separating them. From germline, CDR1 is SGHAT and CDR2 FQNNGV. The CDR3 region is CASSPTSNEQYF. Here the CDR3 DNA reads TGTGCCAGCAGCCCGACTAGTAACGAGCAGTACTTC. The full variable domain, with the rest looked up from reference TRBV11-2 and TRBJ2-7, is EAGVAQSPRYKIIEKRQSVAFWCNPISGHATLYWYQQILGQGPKLLIQFQNNGVVDDSQLPKDRFSAERLKGVDSTLKIQPAKLEDSAVYLCASSPTSNEQYFGPGTRLTVT.

The V call is TRBV20-1, the J call TRBJ2-2, with D perhaps assigned TRBD1 or TRBD2 (5 bases each). There are 14 residues in the CDR3. Between the trimmed V and J ends, which lost 6 bases and 1 base, there was a span of 12 bases. In germline, CDR1 is DFQATT, CDR2 SNEGSKA (reference sequence). CDR3: CSAAGTMNTGELFF. CDR3 nucleotides: TGCAGTGCAGCCGGGACCATGAACACCGGGGAGCTGTTTTTT.